The rows below give T cell receptor beta chains drawn from one sample of a study of blood T cell repertoires in COVID-19. Repertoires were generated with immunoSEQ multiplex PCR, while TCRdb's copy carries only in-frame clones and drops some. The data show some 150,000 clones, under 85% seen once. The sequenced sample consisted of peripheral blood. The receptors were gathered from a human donor in a cohort sampled during active COVID-19. Both conserved end residues are part of each CDR3. The D gene is left open where the match is weak. Expanded clones get a size class; other rows say once, few or many, or leave the size out.

v_gene,abundance,d_gene,j_gene,CDR3nt,CDR3aa
TRBV5-1,.,.,TRBJ2-3,TGCGCCAGCAGCCCGACAGCCGGAGATACGCAGTATTTT,CASSPTAGDTQYF
TRBV7-2,once,TRBD1,TRBJ2-1,TGTGCCAGCAGCTCCCGACAGGGTTTGAGTGAGCAGTTCTTC,CASSSRQGLSEQFF
TRBV12-3/TRBV12-4,.,.,TRBJ1-2,TGTGCCAGCAGTTTAGGACAGGCCTATGGCTACACCTTC,CASSLGQAYGYTF
TRBV19,once,.,TRBJ2-5,TGTGCCAGTAGTCCCCGAACAGGGGAGGTTAGGGAGACCCAGTACTTC,CASSPRTGEVRETQYF
TRBV2,few,TRBD2,TRBJ2-7,TGTGCCAGCAAGTGGGGCCGGGAGGGCTCCTACGAGCAGTACTTC,CASKWGREGSYEQYF
TRBV9,.,.,TRBJ2-6,TGTGCCAGCAGCCGGTTAGACTCAGGGTGGGCCAACGTCCTGACTTTC,CASSRLDSGWANVLTF
TRBV18,.,TRBD1,TRBJ2-1,TGTGCCAGCTCACCATGGGACAGGGTGGGTTTGAATGAGCAGTTCTTC,CASSPWDRVGLNEQFF
TRBV6-1,.,TRBD1,TRBJ1-2,TGTGCCAGCAGTGAAGAACAGGGGGGTGGCTACACCTTC,CASSEEQGGGYTF
TRBV19,.,TRBD2,TRBJ2-1,TGTGCCAGTAGTATCGGCGGGAGCATCAATGAGCAGTTCTTC,CASSIGGSINEQFF
TRBV5-1,.,TRBD2,TRBJ2-1,TGCGCCAGCAGTTATAGCGGGAGTCCCAATGAGCAGTTCTTC,CASSYSGSPNEQFF
TRBV29-1,.,TRBD2,TRBJ2-1,TGCAGCGTTGCCGGGACTAGCGGGAATGAGCAGTTCTTC,CSVAGTSGNEQFF
TRBV5-1,.,.,TRBJ1-3,TGCGCCAGCAGCTTGATGTCGGGGTCTGGAAACACCATATATTTT,CASSLMSGSGNTIYF
TRBV19,.,TRBD1,TRBJ1-4,TGTGCCAGTAGTTCGGGACAGGGAGGTGAAAAACTGTTTTTT,CASSSGQGGEKLFF
TRBV11-3,.,TRBD1,TRBJ2-5,TGTGCCAGCAGCCCCCGGACAGGTTACCAGGAGACCCAGTACTTC,CASSPRTGYQETQYF
TRBV14,.,TRBD2,TRBJ2-1,TGTGCCAGCAGCCAAAGACCCGGGGCAGCGGGACTCTCCTACAATGAGCAGTTCTTC,CASSQRPGAAGLSYNEQFF
TRBV2,few,TRBD1,TRBJ1-5,TGTGCCAGCAGCCGAGACAGGGGGCCAACGCAGCCCCAGCATTTT,CASSRDRGPTQPQHF
TRBV28,once,TRBD1,TRBJ1-3,TGTGCCAGCAGTACGACAGGGGCGAGCTCTGGAAACACCATATATTTT,CASSTTGASSGNTIYF
TRBV28,.,TRBD1,TRBJ2-5,TGTGCCAGCCTGACAGGGGGAGAGACCCAGTACTTC,CASLTGGETQYF
TRBV5-4,.,TRBD1,TRBJ2-5,TGTGCCAGCAGCTTGTATAGGGACAGGGAAGAGACCCAGTACTTC,CASSLYRDREETQYF
TRBV19,.,.,TRBJ2-1,TGTGCCAGTAGGGGAGGCTACAATGAGCAGTTCTTC,CASRGGYNEQFF
TRBV9,.,.,TRBJ2-3,TGTGCCAGCAGCGTAGACATCGTAACAGATACGCAGTATTTT,CASSVDIVTDTQYF
TRBV7-9,.,TRBD2,TRBJ2-1,TGTGCCAGCAGCCCTCGGTCGGGAGGGCGGTTGGATGAGCAGTTCTTC,CASSPRSGGRLDEQFF
TRBV6-5,.,TRBD2,TRBJ2-7,TGTGCCAGCAGTTCCCCGAGACTAGCGGGGGCCTACGAGCAGTACTTC,CASSSPRLAGAYEQYF
TRBV5-1,once,.,TRBJ2-4,TGCGCCAGCAGCTTGACAGACATAGCCAAAAACATTCAGTACTTC,CASSLTDIAKNIQYF
TRBV9,.,.,TRBJ2-5,TGTGCCAGCAGCGTTAGCTCAGGGTGGACCAGAGAGACCCAGTACTTC,CASSVSSGWTRETQYF
TRBV7-3,.,.,TRBJ2-1,TGTGCCAGCAGCAAGGACAGCTCCTACAATGAGCAGTTCTTC,CASSKDSSYNEQFF
TRBV19,.,TRBD2,TRBJ2-2,TGTGCCAGTAGCAGGGGTCCTAGCGGGAGATCCGGGGAGCTGTTTTTT,CASSRGPSGRSGELFF
TRBV2,.,TRBD1,TRBJ1-2,TGTGCCAGCAGTGAAAATTCGGGACAGGCAAAAAAGGGTGGCTACACCTTC,CASSENSGQAKKGGYTF
TRBV7-3,.,.,TRBJ2-1,TGTGCCAGCAGCTTAATCCCAGTGTCGGGCTCCTACAATGAGCAGTTCTTC,CASSLIPVSGSYNEQFF
TRBV6-6,.,.,TRBJ2-5,TGTGCCAGCAGCCAGGACCAAGAGACCCAGTACTTC,CASSQDQETQYF
TRBV5-5,.,TRBD1,TRBJ2-5,TGTGCCAGCAGCATCGGGACAGGGGGATCAGAGACCCAGTACTTC,CASSIGTGGSETQYF
TRBV27,.,TRBD2,TRBJ2-1,TGTGCCAGCAGTCCTTGGGGACTAGCGGGAGATCGGGGTGCTGAGCAGTTCTTC,CASSPWGLAGDRGAEQFF
TRBV7-9,.,.,TRBJ1-5,TGTGCCAGCAGCTTAGGGTATGAGGCGGGTCAGCCCCAGCATTTT,CASSLGYEAGQPQHF
TRBV19,.,.,TRBJ2-1,TGTGCCAGTAGTATTCTCCCGGAGTTCGGGAATGAGCAGTTCTTC,CASSILPEFGNEQFF
TRBV20-1,.,.,TRBJ2-7,TGCAGTGCTACAGGCCAATACGAGCAGTACTTC,CSATGQYEQYF
TRBV6-5,.,.,TRBJ2-7,TGTGCCAGCAGCTCCCATCAGGGGAACTACGAGCAGTACTTC,CASSSHQGNYEQYF
TRBV23-1,.,TRBD2,TRBJ2-1,TGCGCCAGCAGTCAAGGGGGACTAGCGCAATCCTACAATGAGCAGTTCTTC,CASSQGGLAQSYNEQFF
TRBV20-1,.,.,TRBJ1-1,TGCAGTGCTAGAGTATCCAGGGGAGCTTTCTTT,CSARVSRGAFF
TRBV29-1,.,.,TRBJ2-2,TGCAGCGTTGAGAATAGGCCGGGATCCGGGGAGCTGTTTTTT,CSVENRPGSGELFF
TRBV9,few,TRBD1,TRBJ2-3,TGTGCCAGCAGCGCGGACAGGGAGTTCACAGATACGCAGTATTTT,CASSADREFTDTQYF
TRBV18,.,TRBD1,TRBJ2-5,TGTGCCAGCTCGCAAGGGACAGGGGAAGAGACCCAGTACTTC,CASSQGTGEETQYF
TRBV28,.,TRBD2,TRBJ2-7,TGTGCCAGCCGACCAGCGGGAGGGTACGAGCAGTACTTC,CASRPAGGYEQYF
TRBV12-3/TRBV12-4,.,TRBD1,TRBJ1-5,TGTGCCAGCAACCCGACAGGGTTTCAGCCCCAGCATTTT,CASNPTGFQPQHF
TRBV28,.,TRBD1,TRBJ2-7,TGTGCCAGCAGTTTAATCGCCCGGACAGGCTCCTACGAGCAGTACTTC,CASSLIARTGSYEQYF
TRBV9,once,TRBD2,TRBJ2-5,TGTGCCAGCAGCGTAGGGGGACTAGCGGGAGAGACCCAGTACTTC,CASSVGGLAGETQYF
TRBV5-1,.,TRBD1,TRBJ1-2,TGCGCCAGCAGCTTGGACTCGTGGGACAGCGACTATGGCTACACCTTC,CASSLDSWDSDYGYTF
TRBV11-3,.,TRBD2,TRBJ2-7,TGTGCCAGCGGGGCCGGGGGGTCCCACGAGCAGTACTTC,CASGAGGSHEQYF
TRBV14,.,.,TRBJ2-7,TGTGCCAGCAGCCAAGCGCTGAGCGGAACCTACGAGCAGTACTTC,CASSQALSGTYEQYF
TRBV7-2,.,.,TRBJ2-5,TGTGCCAGCAGCTCGAGTCGTCGAGCGCGAGAGACCCAGTACTTC,CASSSSRRARETQYF
TRBV19,.,TRBD1,TRBJ1-2,TGTGCCAGTAGTCTCTCAACACAGGGGGCCTATGGCTACACCTTC,CASSLSTQGAYGYTF
TRBV7-2,.,.,TRBJ1-3,TGTGCCAGCAGGTGGAGCTCTGGAAACACCATATATTTT,CASRWSSGNTIYF
TRBV14,.,TRBD1,TRBJ1-2,TGTGCCAGCAGCCACGAGGGACAGGGGGCTGGCTACACCTTC,CASSHEGQGAGYTF
TRBV3-1/TRBV3-2,once,.,TRBJ1-2,TGTGCCAGCAGCCAAGACGGCCGGGGTTATGGCTACACCTTC,CASSQDGRGYGYTF
TRBV9,.,TRBD2,TRBJ2-3,TGTGCCAGCAGCCCACCTACACTAGCGGGATCCACAGATACGCAGTATTTT,CASSPPTLAGSTDTQYF
TRBV15,many,TRBD1,TRBJ1-5,TGTGCCACCAGCAGATCTGGACAGGGGAACAATCAGCCCCAGCATTTT,CATSRSGQGNNQPQHF
TRBV28,.,.,TRBJ2-7,TGTGCCAGCAGTTTCCTGTCAGGGGTGAACGAGCAGTACTTC,CASSFLSGVNEQYF
TRBV2,.,.,TRBJ2-4,TGTGCCAGCTTTGATCCCGAGGGAGGCAAAAACATTCAGTACTTC,CASFDPEGGKNIQYF